One and the same sample provided the 28 T cell receptor beta chains below, sequenced in a study of cytomegalovirus exposure and HLA in healthy donors. Primers: 60 Vbeta forward and 13 Jbeta reverse. Using immunoSEQ multiplex PCR, the repertoire was profiled, and TCRdb retains in-frame clones only, with some absent. The table has about 120,000 clones, approximately 9.4% seen once. Sequencing was performed on PBMCs. These receptors were collected from a man aged 30 to 39 in good health and CMV-seronegative.

This clone was recorded at least ten times. V and J are TRBV6-1 and TRBJ2-2; the D is unclear. Trimming removed 6 bases from V and 3 bases from J, with 14 bases in between. This CDR3 is 15 amino acids long. The germline CDR1 and CDR2 sequences are MNHNS and SASEGT. The CDR3 here is CASSSEAAHTGELFF. The CDR3, as DNA: TGTGCCAGCAGCTCCGAGGCAGCCCACACCGGGGAGCTGTTTTTT.

This clone came up a few times. V usage is TRBV19 and J usage is TRBJ2-1, with 7 bases aligning to TRBD1. The CDR3 length is 15 residues. Trimming took 7 bases from V and 4 from J; bases not matched to a gene: 10. CDR1 is LNHDA, CDR2 SQIVND, per germline (reference sequence). The CDR3 sequence: CASKIDRAEYNEQFF. The CDR3 DNA sequence: TGTGCCAGTAAGATAGACAGGGCGGAATACAATGAGCAGTTCTTC.

The chain recombines TRBV11-2 with TRBJ2-7; 8 bases align to TRBD1. The CDR3 sequence is 15 residues long. Germline values: CDR1 SGHAT, CDR2 FQNNGV. After removal of 5 bases from V and 3 bases from J, the junction contained 9 bases not matched to a gene. The CDR3 DNA reads TGTGCCAGCAGCCAAGACGCCGGGACAGGCTACGAGCAGTACTTC. This sequence encodes CASSQDAGTGYEQYF. The full variable domain, in which reference TRBV11-2 and TRBJ2-7 provide the parts outside the CDR3, is EAGVAQSPRYKIIEKRQSVAFWCNPISGHATLYWYQQILGQGPKLLIQFQNNGVVDDSQLPKDRFSAERLKGVDSTLKIQPAKLEDSAVYLCASSQDAGTGYEQYFGPGTRLTVT.

This clone has more than one count but fewer than ten. The chain couples TRBV19 to TRBJ2-6, with D possibly TRBD1 on 6 matching bases. The CDR3 contains 16 residues. From germline, CDR1 is LNHDA and CDR2 SQIVND (reference sequence). Trimming shortened V by 0 bases and J by 12 bases, and 18 bases separated the two germline ends. CDR3 sequence: CASSIERNRVSSVLTF. For the CDR3, the DNA is TGTGCCAGTAGTATAGAGAGAAACAGGGTCTCAAGCGTCCTGACTTTC.

The chain joins TRBV5-1 to TRBJ1-4; 8 bases line up with TRBD1. V dropped 5 bases and J dropped 7; count of bases not matched to a gene: 7. Germline loops: CDR1 SGHRS, CDR2 YFSETQ. The CDR3 contains 14 residues. The CDR3 coding sequence is TGCGCCAGCAGGTCTACAGGGGGAGGTGAAAAACTGTTTTTT. Its translation is CASRSTGGGEKLFF.

The CDR3 DNA follows: TGTGCCGGCCGACTAGCGGCAAACACAGATACGCAGTATTTT. Protein product: CAGRLAANTDTQYF. The chain combines TRBV6-1 with TRBJ2-3, with 9 bases fitting TRBD2. Trimming at V came to 11 bases and at J to 2 bases, leaving 8 bases not matched to a gene. Germline V gives CDR1 MNHNS, CDR2 SASEGT. The CDR3 loop spans 14 amino acids.

This chain links TRBV11-2 with TRBJ2-7; the match to TRBD2 covers 8 bases. This CDR3 region has 17 residues. With V trimmed by 5 bases and J by 0 bases, 12 bases remained unmatched. Germline CDR1 is SGHAT and CDR2 is FQNNGV. The CDR3 DNA reads TGTGCCAGCAGCAAAAAAGTGACTAGCGTAAGCTCCTACGAGCAGTACTTC. Amino acid sequence: CASSKKVTSVSSYEQYF.

This chain uses TRBV19 with TRBJ2-6; 7 bases line up with TRBD1. This CDR3 is 17 amino acids long. V shed 6 bases and J 0 bases; nucleotides not matched to a gene: 8. Per germline, CDR1 LNHDA and CDR2 SQIVND (reference sequence). The CDR3 region is CASSRQGLSSGANVLTF. For the CDR3, the DNA is TGTGCCAGTAGCCGACAGGGTCTTAGCTCTGGGGCCAACGTCCTGACTTTC.

This clone was picked up a small number of times. The chain recombines TRBV6-5 with TRBJ1-3; D uncertain. Germline V gene data show CDR1 as MNHEY and CDR2 as SVGAGI. The CDR3 covers 15 residues. Trimming pared 2 bases from V and 0 bases from J, leaving 8 bases between. The CDR3 coding sequence is TGTGCCAGCAGTTACGACTCCCGCTCTGGAAACACCATATATTTT. It encodes CASSYDSRSGNTIYF.

The chain recombines TRBV7-9 with TRBJ2-1; D is uncertain. The CDR3 runs 11 residues. The V gene lost 7 bases and the J gene lost 10 bases, with 11 bases spanning the gap. Germline lookup yields CDR1 SEHNR and CDR2 FQNEAQ (reference sequence). The CDR3 loop reads CASTTGSEQFF. Written as DNA, the CDR3 is TGTGCCAGCACAACCGGGTCGGAGCAGTTCTTC.

This chain links TRBV4-1 with TRBJ2-1, with 14 bases identical to TRBD2. Trimming at V came to 4 bases and at J to 1 base, leaving 12 bases not matched to a gene. The CDR3 runs 20 residues. The V gene's germline CDR1 is MGHRA and CDR2 YSYEKL. CDR3 bases: TGCGCCAGCAGCCCAGGGGGACTAGCGGGAGTAGTGGGGTCCTACAATGAGCAGTTCTTC. Amino acids: CASSPGGLAGVVGSYNEQFF.

The chain combines TRBV5-1 with TRBJ2-7; TRBD1 agrees at 8 bases. In germline, CDR1 is SGHRS, CDR2 YFSETQ. V was clipped by 0 bases and J by 0 bases; unmatched bases: 2. The CDR3 runs 15 residues. DNA of the CDR3: TGCGCCAGCAGCTTGGACAGGGGGAGCTCCTACGAGCAGTACTTC. This sequence encodes CASSLDRGSSYEQYF.

This clone was detected a few times. The chain employs TRBV4-1 and TRBJ2-7, with D perhaps matching TRBD2 (6 bases). The CDR3 contains 16 residues. CDR1 is MGHRA, CDR2 YSYEKL, per germline. V was trimmed by 0 bases and J by 2 bases, leaving 14 bases between them. CDR3 sequence (DNA): TGCGCCAGCAGCCAAGATCGGGGGAAAACTACCTACGAGCAGTACTTC. It is translated as CASSQDRGKTTYEQYF.

The chain carries TRBV5-4 and TRBJ2-2, with D perhaps matching TRBD1 (5 bases). The CDR3 loop spans 15 amino acids. The germline CDR1 and CDR2 sequences are SGHNT and YYREEE (reference sequence). Trimming removed 4 bases from V and 4 bases from J, with 14 bases in between. The CDR3 nucleotides read TGTGCCAGCAGCCCCCTGCAGGGCGGCACCGGGGAGCTGTTTTTT. As protein: CASSPLQGGTGELFF.

This clone was seen more than once but under ten times. The J gene is TRBJ2-7, the V gene TRBV9, with 9 bases aligning to TRBD1. Trimming took 3 bases from V and 5 from J; bases not matched to a gene: 9. Germline lookup yields CDR1 SGDLS and CDR2 YYNGEE. This CDR3 comprises 15 residues. The CDR3 reads CASSDPGTGIDEQYF. CDR3 sequence (DNA): TGTGCCAGCAGCGATCCCGGGACAGGGATCGACGAGCAGTACTTC.

This clone was found a few times. The chain combines TRBV30 with TRBJ2-5, with 12 nucleotides matching TRBD2. V was clipped by 3 bases and J by 5 bases; unmatched bases: 4. The CDR3 spans 14 residues. The germline V gene has CDR1 GTSNPN and CDR2 SVGIG (reference sequence). For the CDR3, the DNA is TGTGCCTGGAGGACTAGCGGGAGTTGGGAGACCCAGTACTTC. It specifies CAWRTSGSWETQYF.

This clone came up a few times. The chain couples TRBV30 to TRBJ2-2, with D tentatively TRBD1 (6 bases). CDR3 length: 12 residues. Trimming removed 2 bases from V and 8 bases from J, with 9 bases in between. Looked up from germline, CDR1 is GTSNPN and CDR2 is SVGIG (reference sequence). The CDR3, as DNA: TGTGCCTGGAGTTTACAGGGAGGGGAGCTGTTTTTT. Translated, it gives CAWSLQGGELFF.

This clone was counted a few times. Other DNA sequences in this specimen translate into the identical CDR3. The chain is built from TRBV5-1 and TRBJ2-7; D is possibly TRBD1 (5 bases). The V end was cut by 1 base, the J end by 1 base, with 6 bases between. The CDR3 consists of 13 residues. Germline V CDR1 and CDR2: SGHRS, YFSETQ. The CDR3 bases are TGCGCCAGCAGCTTGAGGGGTTCCTACGAGCAGTACTTC. Its protein is CASSLRGSYEQYF.

The gene calls are TRBV6-5 and TRBJ1-5, with 8 bases fitting TRBD1. CDR3 length: 15 residues. The germline V gene encodes CDR1 MNHEY and CDR2 SVGAGI. Trimming removed 2 bases from V and 4 bases from J; junction bases left unmatched: 4. The CDR3, as DNA: TGTGCCAGCAGTTACGGGACAGGATGGAATCAGCCCCAGCATTTT. This gives the protein CASSYGTGWNQPQHF.

This clone was detected only once. The CDR3 bases are TGTGCCAGCATTCCTGGGGCGGACTCGGGACTGGCATCCTACGAGCAGTACTTC. This codes for CASIPGADSGLASYEQYF. The V gene is TRBV28, the J gene TRBJ2-7, with D possibly TRBD2 on 6 matching bases. The CDR3 is made up of 18 amino acids. Per the germline V gene, CDR1 is MDHEN and CDR2 is SYDVKM. Trimming took 7 bases from V and 1 from J, leaving 26 bases between them. Looking up the rest from reference TRBV28 and TRBJ2-7 gives the full variable domain: DVKVTQSSRYLVKRTGEKVFLECVQDMDHENMFWYRQDPGLGLRLIYFSYDVKMKEKGDIPEGYSVSREKKERFSLILESASTNQTSMYLCASIPGADSGLASYEQYFGPGTRLTVT.

This clone was seen a handful of times. The rearrangement joins TRBV15 to TRBJ2-7, with 9 bases lining up with TRBD2. This CDR3 has 17 residues. Germline lookup yields CDR1 LNHNV and CDR2 YYDKDF (reference sequence). The ends lost 2 bases at V and 2 bases at J; junction bases unmatched: 10. The CDR3: CATSRQPGTSFPYEQYF. CDR3 nucleotides: TGTGCCACCAGCAGACAACCCGGGACTAGCTTCCCCTACGAGCAGTACTTC.

This clone was detected only a few times. The V call is TRBV30, the J call TRBJ1-6; 8 bases align to TRBD1. In germline, CDR1 is GTSNPN, CDR2 SVGIG (reference sequence). J was trimmed by 9 bases and V by 5 bases; bases with no gene match: 9. This CDR3 region has 14 residues. This CDR3 is CAWETGVGVSPLHF. CDR3 nucleotides: TGTGCCTGGGAGACAGGGGTGGGGGTTTCACCCCTCCACTTT.

The genes are TRBV30 and TRBJ2-4, with 16 bases lining up with TRBD2. The V and J ends lost 0 bases and 4 bases, in that order; junction bases with no gene match: 9. This CDR3 region has 19 residues. Germline CDR1 is GTSNPN and CDR2 is SVGIG (reference sequence). CDR3 sequence (DNA): TGTGCCTGGAGTGTCCTAGCCGGGACTAGCGGGAGGGCAAAAAACATTCAGTACTTC. It translates to CAWSVLAGTSGRAKNIQYF.

This clone was recorded a few times. This chain links TRBV15 with TRBJ2-7, with D possibly being TRBD1 (7 bases). Germline-derived CDR1 and CDR2 are LNHNV and YYDKDF (reference sequence). Trimming took 8 bases from V and 0 from J, leaving 11 bases between them. The CDR3 contains 13 residues. The CDR3 DNA is TGTGCCACCGGGAGGACAGGCTCCTACGAGCAGTACTTC. The encoded protein is CATGRTGSYEQYF.

This clone was seen a handful of times. The chain combines TRBV18 with TRBJ1-1; D not certain. The germline gives CDR1 KGHSH, CDR2 LQKENI. V was trimmed by 3 bases and J by 0 bases, leaving 5 bases between them. The CDR3 spans 13 residues. CDR3 nucleotides: TGTGCCAGCTCACCTACAGTGAACACTGAAGCTTTCTTT. It yields the protein CASSPTVNTEAFF.

This clone was counted between two and nine times. The chain employs TRBV9 and TRBJ2-3; D possibly corresponds to TRBD1 (6 bases). Germline V gene lookup returns CDR1 SGDLS and CDR2 YYNGEE. CDR3 length: 14 amino acids. V lost 3 bases to trimming and J lost 4 bases, with 12 bases between them. The CDR3 reads CASSGPAGADTQYF. Written as DNA, the CDR3 is TGTGCCAGCAGCGGCCCAGCAGGGGCAGATACGCAGTATTTT.

This clone showed up just a few times. This chain links TRBV16 with TRBJ2-7; TRBD2 is a possible D gene (6 bases). The germline V and J ends were trimmed by 2 bases and 6 bases, with 8 bases remaining between them. Germline CDR1 KGHSY, CDR2 FQNENV. The CDR3 has 12 amino acids. The CDR3 sequence is CASSQHGGEQYF. The CDR3 DNA reads TGTGCCAGCAGCCAACACGGGGGCGAGCAGTACTTC.

This chain links TRBV5-4 with TRBJ2-2, with 10 bases that match TRBD2. Germline CDR1 and CDR2: SGHNT and YYREEE (reference sequence). The CDR3 runs to 16 residues. J was trimmed by 9 bases and V by 5 bases; bases with no gene match: 13. This CDR3 is CASSLIIAGGRRELFF. CDR3 sequence (DNA): TGTGCCAGCAGTTTGATTATAGCGGGAGGACGAAGGGAGCTGTTTTTT.